This T cell receptor (beta chain) came from a study of cytomegalovirus exposure and HLA in healthy donors. Looking at the study overall: The use of the same platform for the roughly 130 validation repertoires and the 600 to 700 first-cohort repertoires was reported by a later analysis. Broader study findings: In vitro checks showed that a few CMV-associated chains really do target CMV antigens. Most observed TCR sequences were rare, whereas some public TCRs were detected in many donors.

Method: immunoSEQ multiplex PCR; TCRdb's copy keeps in-frame clones and lacks some. The profile shows about 130,000 clones, just under 85% of them singletons. This clone has a single count. As yet, its antigen is unknown. Germline is not matched at one junction end, which may reflect a read error. The V gene's germline CDR1 is SNHLY and CDR2 FYNNEI. CDR3 length: 14 amino acids. The chain carries TRBV2 and TRBJ2-7, with 9 bases that match TRBD1. This TCR was sampled from a man between 25 and 39 years old in good health and CMV-seropositive. The sequenced material came from PBMCs. CDR3 bases: TGTGCCAGCAGTGGGACAGGGGTTTCCTCCGAGCAGTACTTC. The encoded protein is CASSGTGVSSEQYF.